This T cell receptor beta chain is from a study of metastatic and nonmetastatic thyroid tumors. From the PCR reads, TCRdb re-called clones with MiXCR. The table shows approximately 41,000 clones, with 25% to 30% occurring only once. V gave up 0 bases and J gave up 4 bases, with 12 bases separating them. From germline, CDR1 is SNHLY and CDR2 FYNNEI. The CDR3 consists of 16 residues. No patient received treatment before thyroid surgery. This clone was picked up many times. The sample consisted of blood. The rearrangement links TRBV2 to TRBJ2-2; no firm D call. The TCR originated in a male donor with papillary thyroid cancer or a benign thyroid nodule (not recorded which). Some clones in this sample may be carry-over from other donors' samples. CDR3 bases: TGTGCCAGCAGTGAAGCGCGAGTAGAGGCCACCGGGGAGCTGTTTTTT. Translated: CASSEARVEATGELFF.